Below, 25 T cell receptor beta chains from the same sample are listed, as sequenced in a study of control samples from healthy donors and cancer patients. Profiled with immunoSEQ multiplex PCR; TCRdb holds only in-frame clones, not every one. Counted here are a few thousand clones, 70% to 90% occurring once; the ten biggest clones make up 7.1%. Sequencing was carried out using formalin-fixed, paraffin-embedded tissue. These receptors all come from a female donor with lung cancer.

The rearrangement joins TRBV15 to TRBJ2-3; possible D gene TRBD1, 6 bases. Trimming took 8 bases from V and 7 from J, leaving 22 bases between them. Germline lookup yields CDR1 LNHNV and CDR2 YYDKDF (reference sequence). The CDR3 length is 15 residues. The CDR3 here is CATASYRAITNTQYF. CDR3 bases: TGTGCCACCGCCAGTTACAGGGCTATAACCAATACGCAGTATTTT.

The J gene is TRBJ2-2, the V gene TRBV5-1; possibly TRBD1 for D (5 bases). The CDR3 sequence is 15 residues long. Trimming pared 4 bases from V and 3 bases from J, leaving 13 bases between. Per germline, CDR1 SGHRS and CDR2 YFSETQ. The CDR3 spells CASSPGHADTGELFF. The CDR3 nucleotides are TGCGCCAGCAGCCCTGGACATGCGGACACCGGGGAGCTGTTTTTT.

The chain is built from TRBV11-2 and TRBJ2-7; D gene unclear. The CDR3 is 11 residues long. CDR1 and CDR2 (germline): SGHAT, FQNNGV. The V gene lost 7 bases and the J gene lost 3 bases, with 7 bases spanning the gap. The CDR3 DNA follows: TGTGCCAGCAACGGTCACTACGAGCAGTACTTC. It translates to CASNGHYEQYF.

CDR3 protein: CSVSSGGTNEKLFF. The CDR3 nucleotides read TGCAGCGTCAGTTCAGGGGGCACCAATGAAAAACTGTTTTTT. The V gene is TRBV29-1, the J gene TRBJ1-4, with TRBD1 matching 8 bases. The CDR3 extends over 14 amino acids. CDR1 and CDR2 (germline): SQVTM, ANQGSEA. V lost 6 bases, J lost 5 bases, and 8 bases stayed unmatched.

For this clone: Other DNA sequences of this sample code for an identical CDR3. This sequence joins TRBV6-5 and TRBJ2-7; 13 positions match TRBD2. V shed 7 bases, J shed 7 bases, and the junction held 4 bases outside the gene matches. Germline CDR1 is MNHEY and CDR2 is SVGAGI. There are 13 residues in the CDR3. CDR3 DNA sequence: TGTGCCAGCACTACGACTAGCGGGAGGGAGCAGTACTTC. It encodes CASTTTSGREQYF.

The chain links TRBV7-8 to TRBJ2-4; 11 bases map to TRBD2. V lost 4 bases to trimming and J lost 2 bases; unmatched junction nucleotides: 4. Germline CDR1 SGHVS, CDR2 FQNEAQ. The CDR3 sequence is 16 residues long. DNA of the CDR3: TGTGCCAGCAGCTCAAAGACTAGCGGGACCAAAAACATTCAGTACTTC. Protein: CASSSKTSGTKNIQYF.

The CDR3 coding sequence is TGCAGCGTTGATCAAGGGAACTACGAGCAGTACTTC. As protein: CSVDQGNYEQYF. V is TRBV29-1 and J is TRBJ2-7; no clear D. Per germline, CDR1 SQVTM and CDR2 ANQGSEA. The CDR3 has 12 residues. The ends were cut back, 3 bases at V and 3 bases at J, with 9 bases in the middle.

The chain joins TRBV30 to TRBJ2-3; perhaps TRBD1 as D (5 bases). The CDR3 is 14 amino acids. Between the trimmed V and J ends, which lost 0 bases and 3 bases, there was a span of 10 bases. Per germline, CDR1 GTSNPN and CDR2 SVGIG (reference sequence). CDR3 sequence: CAWSVGARTDTQYF. The CDR3 coding sequence is TGTGCCTGGAGTGTAGGGGCGAGGACAGATACGCAGTATTTT.

The chain uses TRBV19 and TRBJ1-2; tentatively, D is TRBD1 (5 bases). Germline CDR1 LNHDA, CDR2 SQIVND (reference sequence). This CDR3 has 14 amino acids. The V and J ends lost 7 bases and 3 bases respectively, with 15 bases between them. CDR3 nucleotide sequence: TGTGCCAGTATCCGGGGCGCAGAAGACTATGGCTACACCTTC. The encoded protein is CASIRGAEDYGYTF.

This sequence joins TRBV28 and TRBJ1-1, with D perhaps TRBD1 (5 bases). The germline V and J ends were trimmed by 2 bases and 4 bases, with 14 bases remaining between them. This CDR3 is built from 15 residues. Germline loops: CDR1 MDHEN, CDR2 SYDVKM. The CDR3 DNA is TGTGCCAGCAGTTTAAGCCGGGGGTCCGGCACTGAAGCTTTCTTT. Translation: CASSLSRGSGTEAFF.

The chain combines TRBV2 with TRBJ1-3; D is perhaps TRBD1 (5 bases). This CDR3 has 18 amino acids. V was trimmed by 0 bases and J by 1 base, leaving 16 bases between them. The V gene's germline CDR1 is SNHLY and CDR2 FYNNEI. CDR3 nucleotides: TGTGCCAGCAGTGAAGCGGGACCGATGTCTTTGTCTGGAAACACCATATATTTT. Amino acids: CASSEAGPMSLSGNTIYF.

In this sample, this clone turned up once. V and J are TRBV15 and TRBJ1-2; the match to TRBD1 covers 7 bases. CDR1 and CDR2 (germline): LNHNV, YYDKDF (reference sequence). The length of the CDR3 is 15 residues. Trimming at V came to 0 bases and at J to 4 bases, leaving 5 bases not matched to a gene. The CDR3 coding sequence is TGTGCCACCAGCAGAGAAACAGGGGTGTTCTATGGCTACACCTTC. This encodes CATSRETGVFYGYTF.

The V gene is TRBV5-4, the J gene TRBJ2-1; D not resolved. Trimming cost V 5 bases and J 11 bases, with 8 bases left between them. Germline V gene data show CDR1 as SGHNT and CDR2 as YYREEE (reference sequence). The CDR3 covers 10 residues. CDR3 amino acids: CASSRVKQFF. Written as DNA, the CDR3 is TGTGCCAGCAGTCGGGTTAAGCAGTTCTTC.

The chain couples TRBV6-2 or TRBV6-3 to TRBJ2-5; D gene unclear. CDR1 and CDR2 from the germline V gene are MNHEY and SVGEGT. CDR3 size: 14 residues. Trimming removed 2 bases at V and 1 base at J, with 8 bases between. The CDR3, as DNA: TGTGCCAGCAGTTACGTTGGGGTCCAAGAGACCCAGTACTTC. It translates to CASSYVGVQETQYF.

CDR3 region: CASSVGSTSRNEQYF. In nucleotides, the CDR3 is TGTGCCAGCAGCGTAGGTAGCACTAGCCGTAACGAGCAGTACTTC. V is TRBV9 and J is TRBJ2-7; TRBD2 is a possible D gene (6 bases). The V end lost 0 bases, the J end lost 5 bases, and 15 bases lay between the germline ends. CDR3 length equals 15 residues. CDR1 and CDR2 (germline): SGDLS, YYNGEE.

The rearrangement uses TRBV3-1 (or the pseudogene TRBV3-2) and TRBJ1-1; D call uncertain. The CDR3 is 12 amino acids. The V end lost 1 base, the J end lost 11 bases, and 11 bases lay between the germline ends. Germline values: CDR1 LGHDT, CDR2 YNNKEL (reference sequence). The CDR3 nucleotides read TGTGCCAGCAGCCAAGGGCCCGGGGAGGCTTTCTTT. This gives the protein CASSQGPGEAFF.

This clone was seen a single time. The gene calls are TRBV5-6 and TRBJ2-1; D is uncertain. The CDR3 has 11 residues. Germline V CDR1 and CDR2: SGHDT, YYEEEE. Deletions cut 2 bases from V and 8 bases from J, with 5 bases between. The DNA for the CDR3 is TGTGCCAGCAGCTTTTTAGATGAGCAGTTCTTC. Protein: CASSFLDEQFF.

The rearrangement joins TRBV6-1 to TRBJ1-3, with 9 bases that match TRBD1. CDR3 size: 16 residues. Germline values: CDR1 MNHNS, CDR2 SASEGT. After removal of 4 bases from V and 3 bases from J, the junction contained 7 bases not matched to a gene. The CDR3 sequence: CASSGLDRGIGNTIYF. The CDR3 DNA sequence: TGTGCCAGCAGTGGTCTGGACAGGGGTATTGGAAACACCATATATTTT.

The chain links TRBV7-9 to TRBJ1-1; D is possibly TRBD1 (6 bases). The CDR3 is made up of 14 amino acids. V lost 4 bases and J 7 bases, leaving 16 bases between the germline ends. The germline gives CDR1 SEHNR, CDR2 FQNEAQ (reference sequence). The CDR3 is CASSSSPGASEAFF. The CDR3 DNA reads TGTGCCAGCAGCTCCTCGCCGGGGGCGAGTGAAGCTTTCTTT.

The chain uses TRBV10-3 and TRBJ2-3, with 11 bases that match TRBD2. CDR1 is ENHRY and CDR2 is SYGVKD in the germline V gene. The CDR3 loop spans 16 amino acids. J lost 4 bases, V lost 3 bases, and 6 bases had no gene match. The CDR3 region is CAISDTSGRASDTQYF. CDR3 DNA: TGTGCCATCAGTGACACTAGCGGGAGAGCCTCAGATACGCAGTATTTT.

This rearrangement joins TRBV1 to TRBJ2-5. TRBV1 constitutes a pseudogene. This CDR3 contains 11 residues. The CDR3 protein is CTSSPPETQYF. CDR3 nucleotide sequence: TGCACCAGCAGCCCCCCCGAGACCCAGTACTTC.

This chain links TRBV30 with TRBJ2-2, with 14 nucleotides matching TRBD2. The CDR3 contains 16 residues. V dropped 8 bases and J dropped 8; count of bases not matched to a gene: 13. CDR1 is GTSNPN, CDR2 SVGIG, per germline (reference sequence). The CDR3 nucleotides are TGTGCCGCACAAAGGCCGGGACTAGCGGGAGTGGGGGAGCTGTTTTTT. Translation: CAAQRPGLAGVGELFF.

The J gene is TRBJ1-4, the V gene TRBV28, with D unresolved. Trimming shortened V by 2 bases and J by 7 bases, and 11 bases separated the two germline ends. This CDR3 comprises 14 residues. The V gene's germline CDR1 is MDHEN and CDR2 SYDVKM. The CDR3 nucleotides are TGTGCCAGCAGTTTAGGCCGGATCGGTGAAAAACTGTTTTTT. The encoded protein is CASSLGRIGEKLFF.

This chain links TRBV5-8 with TRBJ2-1, with D unresolved. The CDR3 covers 14 residues. V gave up 6 bases and J gave up 1 base, with 11 bases separating them. CDR1 and CDR2 (germline): SGHTS, YDEGEE. CDR3: CASNSRASYNEQFF. CDR3 coding DNA: TGTGCCAGCAACTCCCGGGCATCCTACAATGAGCAGTTCTTC. The complete variable domain, with remaining parts taken from reference TRBV5-8 and TRBJ2-1, reads EAGVTQSPTHLIKTRGQQATLRCSPISGHTSVYWYQQALGLGLQFLLWYDEGEERNRGNFPPRFSGRQFPNYSSELNVNALELEDSALYLCASNSRASYNEQFFGPGTRLTVL.

The chain recombines TRBV21-1 with TRBJ2-3; TRBD2 is the table's D call and was not checked against the DNA. TRBV21-1 is tagged as a pseudogene. The CDR3 loop spans 16 amino acids. CDR3 protein: CASSPGLAGDSDTQYF. CDR3 bases: TGTGCCAGCAGCCCTGGACTAGCGGGAGATTCAGATACGCAGTATTTT.